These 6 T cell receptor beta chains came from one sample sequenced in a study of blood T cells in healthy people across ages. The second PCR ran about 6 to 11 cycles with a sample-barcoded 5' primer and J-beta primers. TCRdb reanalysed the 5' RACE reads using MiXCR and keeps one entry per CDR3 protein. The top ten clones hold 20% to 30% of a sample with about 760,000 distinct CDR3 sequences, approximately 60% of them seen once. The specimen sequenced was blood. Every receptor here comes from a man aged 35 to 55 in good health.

CDR3 residues: CASSVNGYYEQYF. In DNA, the CDR3 is TGTGCCAGCAGCGTAAACGGCTATTACGAGCAGTACTTC. The genes are TRBV7-9 and TRBJ2-7; D ambiguous. V lost 5 bases and J lost 4, with 12 bases in between. Germline CDR1 SEHNR, CDR2 FQNEAQ (reference sequence). The CDR3 contains 13 residues.

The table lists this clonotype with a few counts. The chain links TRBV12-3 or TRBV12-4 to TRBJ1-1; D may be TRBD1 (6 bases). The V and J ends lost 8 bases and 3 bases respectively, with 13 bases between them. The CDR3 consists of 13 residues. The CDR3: CASSGTMDTEAFF. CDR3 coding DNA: TGTGCCAGCTCCGGGACAATGGACACTGAAGCTTTCTTT.

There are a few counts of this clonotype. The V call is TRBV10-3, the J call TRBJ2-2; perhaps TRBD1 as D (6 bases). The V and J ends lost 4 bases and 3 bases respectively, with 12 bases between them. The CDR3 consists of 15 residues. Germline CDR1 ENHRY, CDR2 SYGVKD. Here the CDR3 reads CAISGPDRDTGELFF. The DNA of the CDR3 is TGTGCCATCAGTGGGCCGGACAGAGACACCGGGGAGCTGTTTTTT.

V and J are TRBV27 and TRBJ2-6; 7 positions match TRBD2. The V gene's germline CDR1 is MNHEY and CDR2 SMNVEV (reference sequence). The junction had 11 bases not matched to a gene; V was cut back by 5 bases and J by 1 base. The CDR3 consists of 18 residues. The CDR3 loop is CASSPYRGLRSGANVLTF. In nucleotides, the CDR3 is TGTGCCAGCAGTCCGTATAGGGGACTAAGGTCTGGGGCCAACGTCCTGACTTTC. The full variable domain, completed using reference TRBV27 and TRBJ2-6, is EAQVTQNPRYLITVTGKKLTVTCSQNMNHEYMSWYRQDPGLGLRQIYYSMNVEVTDKGDVPEGYKVSRKEKRNFPLILESPSPNQTSLYFCASSPYRGLRSGANVLTFGAGSRLTVL.

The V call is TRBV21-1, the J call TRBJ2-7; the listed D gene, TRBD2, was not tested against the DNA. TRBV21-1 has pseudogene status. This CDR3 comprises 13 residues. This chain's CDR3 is CASALSGTREQYF. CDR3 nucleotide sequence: TGTGCCAGCGCATTGTCGGGGACTAGGGAGCAGTACTTC.

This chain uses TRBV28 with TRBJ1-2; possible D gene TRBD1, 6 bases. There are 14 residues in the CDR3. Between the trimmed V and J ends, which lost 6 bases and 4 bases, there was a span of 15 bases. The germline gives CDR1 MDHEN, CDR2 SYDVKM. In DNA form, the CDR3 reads TGTGCCAGCAGCGCCGAACAGGGAGGCTATGGCTACACCTTC. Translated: CASSAEQGGYGYTF.